This TCR beta chain was identified in a study of cytomegalovirus exposure and HLA in healthy donors. Findings and limits, study-wide: Later on, an analysis found that several of the most significant clusters appeared to be linked to common viral pathogens, which included parvovirus B19. TCR association rates varied by HLA locus in a later analysis, with DRB1 highest and HLA-C lowest. Accurate prediction of HLA-A and HLA-B alleles (for most subjects) was reportedly achieved from TCR beta sequences. In a later analysis, HLA-associated beta chains showed higher expansion and lower generation probabilities than comparable chains.

This PCR relied on a set of 60 Vbeta primers and 13 Jbeta primers. Sequenced by immunoSEQ multiplex PCR; TCRdb stores in-frame clones only, minus some. Of about 280,000 clones listed, roughly 90% were seen once; the top ten hold 2% to 3%. Notes on this clone: Antigen: not known.

The clonotype was recovered from a woman aged 18 to 35 in good health and CMV-seronegative. The sequenced sample was PBMCs.

The CDR3 region is CASSPGTGNQPQHF. The DNA of the CDR3 is TGTGCCAGCAGCCCGGGGACAGGCAATCAGCCCCAGCATTTT. The genes are TRBV7-8 and TRBJ1-5; 7 bases are shared with TRBD1. The V gene's germline CDR1 is SGHVS and CDR2 FQNEAQ. V was pared by 5 bases and J by 2 bases, with 3 bases of the junction left unmatched. CDR3 length: 14 amino acids.